What follows are 18 T cell receptor beta chains derived from one specimen sequenced in a study of regulatory T cells in long-lasting Graves disease. Sample time point: newly diagnosed GD, antithyroid drugs for less than 3 months. PBMC RNA was the source of the TCR library. HTBI primers from iRepertoire and Arm-PCR of CDR3 regions yielded the TCR beta libraries. TCRdb analysed the multiplex PCR reads with MiXCR anew, one entry per CDR3 protein. The table has roughly 510,000 distinct CDR3 sequences, roughly 15% seen once; the top ten hold around 12%. A further study also used this sample, focusing on T cells in Graves' hyperthyroidism and ophthalmopathy.

The sample here was peripheral blood mononuclear cells (PBMCs), taken at new diagnosis, from a patient treated with antithyroid drugs. Every receptor here comes from a man aged 18 to 30 with Graves disease.

This clonotype has a count of ten or more. The genes are TRBV27 and TRBJ2-7, with 9 bases matching TRBD1. The germline gives CDR1 MNHEY, CDR2 SMNVEV (reference sequence). CDR3 length equals 15 residues. V gave up 0 bases and J gave up 2 bases; unmatched junction bases: 2. CDR3 bases: TGTGCCAGCAGTTTATCGACAGGGGGAGCCTACGAGCAGTACTTC. Its translation: CASSLSTGGAYEQYF.

This clonotype occurred many times. The CDR3 sequence: CAWSMGFNTEAFF. The CDR3 nucleotides read TGTGCCTGGAGTATGGGTTTTAACACTGAAGCTTTCTTT. The J gene is TRBJ1-1, the V gene TRBV30; D ambiguous. With 2 bases removed from V and 2 bases from J, the gap between germline ends came to 9 bases. Germline values: CDR1 GTSNPN, CDR2 SVGIG (reference sequence). The CDR3 extends over 13 amino acids.

On this clonotype itself: Since a much larger clone is just one base distant, this may be a read error. The CDR3 spells CVSSLPSDGETQYF. In DNA form, the CDR3 reads TGTGTCAGCAGTTTACCCTCGGATGGGGAGACCCAGTACTTC. This chain uses TRBV12-3 or TRBV12-4 with TRBJ2-5; D gene unclear. This CDR3 region has 14 residues.

This clonotype has a handful of counts. The CDR3 sequence is CASRRDEGWLFF. In DNA, the CDR3 is TGTGCCAGCAGGAGAGATGAAGGATGGCTGTTTTTT. The J gene is TRBJ1-4, the V gene TRBV7-2; D not certain. The V gene lost 6 bases and the J gene lost 14 bases, with 16 bases spanning the gap. The CDR3 is 12 amino acids. From germline, CDR1 is SGHTA and CDR2 FQGNSA.

This sequence joins TRBV12-3 or TRBV12-4 and TRBJ1-2, with no clear D. Trimming pared 3 bases from V and 11 bases from J, leaving 13 bases between. The CDR3 is 12 residues long. CDR3 in DNA: TGTGCCAGCAGTTTGGACGGATTTACGTACACCTTC. Its translation is CASSLDGFTYTF.

The V and J genes are TRBV20-1 and TRBJ2-7; 7 positions match TRBD2. The germline CDR1 and CDR2 sequences are DFQATT and SNEGSKA (reference sequence). With 3 bases clipped from V and 1 base from J, the junction kept 9 bases outside the gene matches. The CDR3 totals 15 residues. The CDR3 DNA sequence: TGCAGTGCTAGGAGAGGCGGGAGCTATTCCTACGAGCAGTACTTC. It codes for CSARRGGSYSYEQYF.

This clonotype was recorded many times. The rearrangement links TRBV7-6 to TRBJ1-6, with 7 bases aligning to TRBD1. Germline V gives CDR1 SGHVS, CDR2 FNYEAQ. The CDR3 length is 15 residues. J gave up 7 bases and V 4 bases, and 7 bases lay outside the gene matches. CDR3 coding DNA: TGTGCCAGCAGCTCATCCGGGACAGCCAATTCACCCCTCCACTTT. Its translation: CASSSSGTANSPLHF.

This clonotype was seen just once. A far larger clone is one base from this, pointing to a likely read error. This chain connects TRBV20-1 to TRBJ2-4; D is undetermined. The germline V gene encodes CDR1 DFQATT and CDR2 SNEGSKA (reference sequence). The length of the CDR3 is 10 residues. The V and J ends lost 6 bases and 13 bases respectively, with 13 bases between them. In DNA, the CDR3 is TGCAGTGCAGGGTGGAATGAGCAGTACTTC. Amino acids: CSAGWNEQYF.

This clonotype showed up many times. The rearrangement links TRBV7-9 to TRBJ2-5; 12 nucleotides align to TRBD2. The CDR3 totals 16 residues. Unmatched junction bases numbered 2, after V lost 1 base and J lost 2 bases. Germline V CDR1 and CDR2: SEHNR, FQNEAQ (reference sequence). The DNA of the CDR3 is TGTGCCAGCAGCTTAGGACTAGCGGGAGAACAAGAGACCCAGTACTTC. Translating gives CASSLGLAGEQETQYF.

V is TRBV9 and J is TRBJ2-1, with D perhaps matching TRBD1 (5 bases). The V end was cut by 3 bases, the J end by 6 bases, with 13 bases between. This CDR3 has 14 amino acids. CDR1 and CDR2 (germline): SGDLS, YYNGEE. The CDR3, as DNA: TGTGCCAGCAGCGCAACCCGTCAGGGCAATGAGCAGTTCTTC. As protein: CASSATRQGNEQFF.

The chain is built from TRBV28 and TRBJ1-5, with TRBD1 identical over 8 bases. V lost 6 bases and J lost 2; bases outside the gene matches: 3. The length of the CDR3 is 14 residues. Germline V gene lookup returns CDR1 MDHEN and CDR2 SYDVKM. The CDR3 DNA follows: TGTGCCAGCAGAGAGGGACAGGGCAATCAGCCCCAGCATTTT. Protein product: CASREGQGNQPQHF.

This clonotype has only a few counts. In nucleotides, the CDR3 is TGTGCCTGGAGTGTAAGACAGGGTGGGTGGCCCCAGCATTTT. It specifies CAWSVRQGGWPQHF. The chain joins TRBV30 to TRBJ1-5; TRBD1 matches at 7 bases. Trimming removed 0 bases from V and 9 bases from J; junction bases left unmatched: 8. Germline V lookup: CDR1 GTSNPN, CDR2 SVGIG (reference sequence). This CDR3 region has 14 residues.

The rearrangement links TRBV28 to TRBJ1-2, with D tentatively TRBD1 (6 bases). CDR1 is MDHEN and CDR2 is SYDVKM in the germline V gene. The CDR3 is 15 amino acids. Trimming removed 6 bases at V and 5 bases at J, with 19 bases between. DNA of the CDR3: TGTGCCAGCAGCAAACTGACAGGTATCGAATATGGCTACACCTTC. This gives the protein CASSKLTGIEYGYTF.

This clonotype was seen many times. The chain recombines TRBV2 with TRBJ2-7, with D perhaps matching TRBD1 or TRBD2 (5 bases each). The V and J ends lost 1 base and 6 bases respectively, with 10 bases between them. The CDR3 runs to 13 residues. Per the germline V gene, CDR1 is SNHLY and CDR2 is FYNNEI. The CDR3 spells CASSEVPGAEQYF. The CDR3 coding sequence is TGTGCCAGCAGTGAAGTACCCGGGGCCGAGCAGTACTTC.

The chain recombines TRBV5-1 with TRBJ1-5; the D is unclear. The V gene lost 0 bases and the J gene lost 8 bases, with 15 bases spanning the gap. This CDR3 spans 15 amino acids. CDR1 is SGHRS and CDR2 is YFSETQ in the germline V gene. This chain's CDR3 is CASSLEPGRSEPQHF. The CDR3 DNA reads as TGCGCCAGCAGCTTGGAGCCGGGTAGGTCGGAGCCCCAGCATTTT. Full variable domain (outside the CDR3, taken from reference TRBV5-1 and TRBJ1-5): KAGVTQTPRYLIKTRGQQVTLSCSPISGHRSVSWYQQTPGQGLQFLFEYFSETQRNKGNFPGRFSGRQFSNSRSEMNVSTLELGDSALYLCASSLEPGRSEPQHFGDGTRLSIL.

The gene calls are TRBV6-2 or TRBV6-3 and TRBJ2-3; 9 positions agree with TRBD1. Germline V lookup: CDR1 MNHEY, CDR2 SVGEGT. J lost 4 bases, V lost 6 bases, and 11 bases had no gene match. CDR3 size: 16 residues. CDR3 amino acids: CASRTDRGMSADTQYF. As DNA, the CDR3 is TGTGCCAGCAGGACGGACAGGGGAATGAGTGCAGATACGCAGTATTTT.

The chain couples TRBV3-1 to TRBJ2-7; D tentatively reads TRBD1 or TRBD2 (5 bases each). The germline V gene has CDR1 LGHDT and CDR2 YNNKEL (reference sequence). The CDR3 is made up of 14 amino acids. Deletions cut 0 bases from V and 4 bases from J, with 10 bases between. The chain's CDR3 is CASSQDGEGYEQYF. The CDR3 nucleotides are TGTGCCAGCAGCCAAGATGGAGAGGGGTACGAGCAGTACTTC.

This clonotype was recorded many times. The CDR3: CSARDSTGGSTGELFF. The CDR3 bases are TGCAGTGCTAGAGATAGTACAGGGGGTAGCACCGGGGAGCTGTTTTTT. The genes are TRBV20-1 and TRBJ2-2; TRBD1 agrees at 8 bases. V shed 0 bases, J shed 4 bases, and the junction held 7 bases outside the gene matches. The CDR3 length is 16 residues. Germline CDR1 reads DFQATT; CDR2 reads SNEGSKA (reference sequence).